One and the same sample provided the 18 T cell receptor beta chains below, sequenced in a study of CD8 T cells in ankylosing spondylitis. TCRdb re-called the 5' RACE reads with MiXCR, one entry per CDR3 protein. The data show just over 350,000 distinct CDR3 sequences, with 20% seen just once and about an eighth held by the top ten. Sequencing was done on a sample of blood, either unsorted or a sorted T cell fraction (not recorded which). The receptors were sampled from a male donor with ankylosing spondylitis or in good health (not recorded which).

V and J are TRBV5-5 and TRBJ1-1; D is undetermined. The germline V gene has CDR1 SGHKS and CDR2 YYEKEE (reference sequence). Trimming stripped 4 bases from V and 4 bases from J, with 14 bases between. The CDR3 spans 14 residues. In DNA, the CDR3 is TGTGCCAGCAGCCCCCCCCCGCTTTCCACTGAAGCTTTCTTT. This translates into CASSPPPLSTEAFF.

The rearrangement uses TRBV13 and TRBJ2-4, with 7 bases that match TRBD1. CDR1 PRHDT and CDR2 FYEKMQ come from the germline V gene (reference sequence). V was clipped by 4 bases and J by 0 bases; unmatched bases: 9. The CDR3 is made up of 17 amino acids. The CDR3 region is CASSSGQTILAKNIQYF. The CDR3 DNA sequence: TGTGCCAGCAGCTCGGGACAGACCATATTAGCCAAAAACATTCAGTACTTC. Drawing the rest from reference TRBV13 and TRBJ2-4, the complete variable domain is AAGVIQSPRHLIKEKRETATLKCYPIPRHDTVYWYQQGPGQDPQFLISFYEKMQSDKGSIPDRFSAQQFSDYHSELNMSSLELGDSALYFCASSSGQTILAKNIQYFGAGTRLSVL.

This chain joins TRBV11-2 and TRBJ2-5; possibly TRBD1 or TRBD2 for D (5 bases each). Germline CDR1 is SGHAT and CDR2 is FQNNGV. The ends were cut back, 0 bases at V and 3 bases at J, with 11 bases in the middle. This CDR3 comprises 15 residues. The CDR3 sequence: CASSLEGQGEETQYF. The CDR3 DNA reads TGTGCCAGCAGCTTAGAGGGGCAGGGAGAAGAGACCCAGTACTTC.

The sample holds a few counts of this clonotype. The chain links TRBV7-9 to TRBJ2-3, with D tentatively TRBD1 (5 bases). Trimming removed 8 bases at V and 2 bases at J, with 14 bases between. The CDR3 totals 14 residues. CDR1 SEHNR and CDR2 FQNEAQ come from the germline V gene (reference sequence). The CDR3 region has the DNA TGTGCCAGCCAAGGTGCAGGGCTCACAGATACGCAGTATTTT. Protein product: CASQGAGLTDTQYF.

This clonotype has a handful of counts. The genes are TRBV10-3 and TRBJ2-1; 8 nucleotides agree with TRBD1. Germline V CDR1 and CDR2: ENHRY, SYGVKD. Trimming removed 8 bases from V and 0 bases from J; junction bases left unmatched: 3. CDR3 length: 14 residues. Written as DNA, the CDR3 is TGTGCCATCCAGGACAGGGTCTCCTACAATGAGCAGTTCTTC. This codes for CAIQDRVSYNEQFF.

The table lists this clonotype with a few counts. This chain connects TRBV12-3 or TRBV12-4 to TRBJ2-6; possible D gene TRBD2, 5 bases. The V end was cut by 3 bases, the J end by 2 bases, with 29 bases between. There are 22 residues in the CDR3. CDR3 bases: TGTGCCAGCAGTTTCCGACAACCCAACCAAATCTCCCTAGCCCCTGGGGCCAACGTCCTGACTTTC. It translates to CASSFRQPNQISLAPGANVLTF.

This clonotype occurred a few times. The rearrangement uses TRBV20-1 and TRBJ2-7, with a tentative D call TRBD2 (6 bases). CDR3 length: 15 residues. The ends were cut back, 3 bases at V and 0 bases at J, with 15 bases in the middle. Looked up from germline, CDR1 is DFQATT and CDR2 is SNEGSKA (reference sequence). As DNA, the CDR3 is TGCAGTGCTAGCGGGGGACTCCTAACCTCCTACGAGCAGTACTTC. The encoded protein is CSASGGLLTSYEQYF.

The chain carries TRBV18 and TRBJ2-3; 7 bases align to TRBD1. The CDR3 is made up of 16 amino acids. V was pared by 3 bases and J by 1 base, with 7 bases of the junction left unmatched. CDR1 KGHSH and CDR2 LQKENI come from the germline V gene. The CDR3 sequence is CASSPLGTDGTDTQYF. In nucleotides, the CDR3 is TGTGCCAGCTCACCCCTTGGGACAGATGGCACAGATACGCAGTATTTT.

The gene calls are TRBV6-4 and TRBJ2-7, with D tentatively TRBD2 (6 bases). Trimming shortened V by 6 bases and J by 6 bases, and 18 bases separated the two germline ends. The CDR3 sequence is 14 residues long. Germline V lookup: CDR1 MRHNA, CDR2 SNTAGT. CDR3 loop: CASSFSGGSSEQYF. The CDR3 region has the DNA TGTGCCAGCAGCTTCTCAGGAGGGTCCAGCGAGCAGTACTTC.

This clonotype turned up a few times. The chain couples TRBV27 to TRBJ2-2; D is ambiguous. With 2 bases removed from V and 4 bases from J, the gap between germline ends came to 8 bases. Looked up from germline, CDR1 is MNHEY and CDR2 is SMNVEV (reference sequence). The CDR3 runs to 14 residues. CDR3 region: CASSLDVSTGELFF. The CDR3, as DNA: TGTGCCAGCAGTTTAGATGTGTCCACCGGGGAGCTGTTTTTT.

The J gene is TRBJ2-2, the V gene TRBV12-5; weak D call: TRBD1 (5 bases). Germline V gene lookup returns CDR1 LGHNT and CDR2 FRNRAP. V lost 3 bases, J lost 1 base, and 9 bases lay in between. The CDR3 spans 15 residues. The CDR3 loop is CASGFSTENTGELFF. CDR3 sequence (DNA): TGTGCTAGTGGTTTTTCGACAGAGAACACCGGGGAGCTGTTTTTT.

This clonotype was recorded at least ten times. This chain uses TRBV29-1 with TRBJ2-5; 14 bases align to TRBD2. J was trimmed by 4 bases and V by 1 base; bases with no gene match: 8. Germline lookup yields CDR1 SQVTM and CDR2 ANQGSEA. The CDR3 is made up of 17 amino acids. CDR3 protein: CSVEGPGLAGDGETQYF. The CDR3 DNA follows: TGCAGCGTTGAAGGCCCGGGACTAGCGGGGGACGGAGAGACCCAGTACTTC. Filled out from reference TRBV29-1 and TRBJ2-5, the complete variable domain reads SAVISQKPSRDICQRGTSLTIQCQVDSQVTMMFWYRQQPGQSLTLIATANQGSEATYESGFVIDKFPISRPNLTFSTLTVSNMSPEDSSIYLCSVEGPGLAGDGETQYFGPGTRLLVL.

This chain links TRBV4-2 with TRBJ2-5; 11 positions match TRBD1. The CDR3 contains 16 residues. The germline CDR1 and CDR2 sequences are LGHNA and YNFKEQ. V was clipped by 0 bases and J by 5 bases; unmatched bases: 5. CDR3 coding DNA: TGTGCCAGCAGCCAAGATCGCGGGACAGGGGGGGAGACCCAGTACTTC. Residues: CASSQDRGTGGETQYF.

The sample holds a few counts of this clonotype. The chain combines TRBV10-3 with TRBJ2-1; a weak D match, TRBD2 (6 bases). Germline CDR1 is ENHRY and CDR2 is SYGVKD. The length of the CDR3 is 14 residues. V shed 6 bases and J shed 7 bases, with 16 bases lying between them. The CDR3 region has the DNA TGTGCCATCAGCCAAACTAGCCCCCCTAATGAGCAGTTCTTC. Its protein product is CAISQTSPPNEQFF.

This chain uses TRBV11-1 with TRBJ2-6; TRBD1 aligns across 9 bases. Germline values: CDR1 SGHAT, CDR2 FQDESV (reference sequence). CDR3 length: 19 residues. V was clipped by 2 bases and J by 1 base; unmatched bases: 9. Here the CDR3 reads CASSLSPGQGKSGANVLTF. CDR3 nucleotides: TGTGCCAGCAGCTTATCTCCGGGACAGGGTAAATCTGGGGCCAACGTCCTGACTTTC.

In this sample, this clonotype turned up many times. The chain joins TRBV11-2 to TRBJ2-7; no reliable D call. This CDR3 is 12 amino acids long. The germline gives CDR1 SGHAT, CDR2 FQNNGV. The V end lost 5 bases, the J end lost 2 bases, and 7 bases lay between the germline ends. The DNA of the CDR3 is TGTGCCAGCAGCCCGCCAGCCTACGAGCAGTACTTC. Protein: CASSPPAYEQYF.

The rearrangement uses TRBV7-9 and TRBJ2-5; no reliable D call. The CDR3 extends over 15 amino acids. V shed 2 bases and J shed 5 bases, with 15 bases lying between them. CDR1 and CDR2 from the germline V gene are SEHNR and FQNEAQ (reference sequence). The CDR3: CASSLTAREVETQYF. Here the CDR3 DNA reads TGTGCCAGCAGCTTAACGGCGCGAGAGGTCGAGACCCAGTACTTC.

This rearrangement joins TRBV12-3 or TRBV12-4 to TRBJ2-7; D is unresolved. Deletions cut 4 bases from V and 2 bases from J, with 21 bases between. The CDR3 loop spans 17 amino acids. The CDR3 bases are TGTGCCAGCAGTTATAATTCTCCAGTCTTAGGCACCTACGAGCAGTACTTC. This gives the protein CASSYNSPVLGTYEQYF.